What follows are 13 T cell receptor beta chains derived from one specimen sequenced in a study of shared clonotypes between healthy human individuals (dated by TCRdb to about 2020). CD8 naive samples were obtained by positive selection for CCR7 among CD45RO-negative cells, yielding a CD45RA+CCR7+ population from which TemRA cells were excluded. The method was the immunoSEQ multiplex PCR assay. The source is immuneACCESS, and TCRdb retained only in-frame sequences with V and J called. Part of the clones is not carried over; for the studies checked, unresolved V genes explain less than half of this, and the remainder is unexplained. This sample is represented by approximately 810,000 clones; 90% to 95% of them were singletons. Approximately 25% of the sample is taken by the ten largest. The sample comprised naive CD8+ T cells sorted from blood. Sample cell subset or site, as interpreted from the label and publication: CD45RA+CCR7+. These TCRs come from a man younger than 40 in good health.

The chain carries TRBV5-3 and TRBJ2-7, with 10 bases identical to TRBD2. TRBV5-3 is annotated as an ORF whose role is uncertain. After removal of 5 bases from V and 5 bases from J, the junction contained 10 bases not matched to a gene. CDR3 length: 15 residues. As DNA, the CDR3 is TGTGCCAGAAGACTGGCCCAGCGGGAGGGCCACGAGCAGTACTTC. It yields the protein CARRLAQREGHEQYF.

The CDR3 DNA sequence: TGTGCCAGCAGTTTGGAAATTAGCGGTTACTCCTACAATGAGCAGTTCTTC. It specifies CASSLEISGYSYNEQFF. The V gene is TRBV28, the J gene TRBJ2-1; TRBD2 is a possible D gene (6 bases). Germline V gene lookup returns CDR1 MDHEN and CDR2 SYDVKM. V lost 3 bases and J 0 bases, leaving 15 bases between the germline ends. The CDR3 loop spans 17 amino acids.

The CDR3 loop is CASSYSGTSYEQYF. The DNA for the CDR3 is TGTGCCAGCAGTTATAGCGGGACCTCCTACGAGCAGTACTTC. The chain couples TRBV28 to TRBJ2-7; 8 bases agree with TRBD2. V trimming: 4 bases; J trimming: 0 bases; junction bases outside the gene matches: 2. Germline V gene sequence: CDR1 MDHEN, CDR2 SYDVKM. This CDR3 is 14 amino acids long. The complete variable domain, with remaining parts taken from reference TRBV28 and TRBJ2-7, reads DVKVTQSSRYLVKRTGEKVFLECVQDMDHENMFWYRQDPGLGLRLIYFSYDVKMKEKGDIPEGYSVSREKKERFSLILESASTNQTSMYLCASSYSGTSYEQYFGPGTRLTVT.

The chain has TRBV6-5 and TRBJ2-1; D might be TRBD1 or TRBD2, each matching 6 bases. The germline V gene has CDR1 MNHEY and CDR2 SVGAGI. The CDR3 contains 15 residues. The V end was cut by 0 bases, the J end by 6 bases, with 12 bases between. CDR3 residues: CASSYSVGGGNEQFF. In DNA form, the CDR3 reads TGTGCCAGCAGTTACTCGGTAGGGGGAGGCAATGAGCAGTTCTTC.

This chain uses TRBV28 with TRBJ2-1; a weak D match, TRBD1 (5 bases). The V and J ends lost 11 bases and 2 bases respectively, with 13 bases between them. This CDR3 has 13 amino acids. CDR1 is MDHEN and CDR2 is SYDVKM in the germline V gene. The CDR3 is CAHATDTYNEQFF. The CDR3 DNA follows: TGTGCCCACGCGACAGACACCTACAATGAGCAGTTCTTC.

The genes are TRBV7-8 and TRBJ2-1; 12 bases are shared with TRBD2. The CDR3 totals 15 residues. Germline CDR1 reads SGHVS; CDR2 reads FQNEAQ. With V trimmed by 1 base and J by 7 bases, 2 bases remained unmatched. CDR3 sequence (DNA): TGTGCCAGCAGCTTAGGACTAGCGGGAGTTAATGAGCAGTTCTTC. This encodes CASSLGLAGVNEQFF.

Points on this clone: Relative to the germline gene, one junction end is altered; a read error may explain this. The CDR3, as DNA: TGTGCCAGCAGCTACCGGGACAGAAGAATCTTC. Protein product: CASSYRDRRIF. V is TRBV7-2 and J is TRBJ2-1, with 7 positions matching TRBD1. CDR3 length equals 11 residues. Germline V gene lookup returns CDR1 SGHTA and CDR2 FQGNSA.

Only a few counts were recorded for this clone. V is TRBV7-9 and J is TRBJ1-5; D unclear. This CDR3 has 12 residues. The germline gives CDR1 SEHNR, CDR2 FQNEAQ (reference sequence). V lost 5 bases to trimming and J lost 2 bases, with 4 bases between them. CDR3 nucleotides: TGTGCCAGCAGCCACGGCAATCAGCCCCAGCATTTT. Translation: CASSHGNQPQHF.

The gene calls are TRBV18 and TRBJ2-3; D not resolved. Per germline, CDR1 KGHSH and CDR2 LQKENI. V lost 3 bases to trimming and J lost 3 bases, with 13 bases between them. The CDR3 covers 15 residues. CDR3 sequence: CASSPGQSWTDTQYF. DNA of the CDR3: TGTGCCAGCTCACCCGGGCAGTCGTGGACAGATACGCAGTATTTT.

The chain couples TRBV29-1 to TRBJ2-1; no clear D. CDR3 length: 14 residues. Between the trimmed V and J ends, which lost 4 bases and 2 bases, there was a span of 12 bases. The germline CDR1 and CDR2 sequences are SQVTM and ANQGSEA. CDR3 residues: CSVVSPAAYNEQFF. CDR3 nucleotide sequence: TGCAGCGTTGTTTCACCGGCAGCCTACAATGAGCAGTTCTTC.

This chain joins TRBV6-6 and TRBJ2-5, with D hard to call. V was cut by 0 bases and J by 7 bases, with 15 bases left in between. CDR1 is MNHNY and CDR2 is SVGAGI in the germline V gene (reference sequence). The CDR3 spans 15 residues. The CDR3 here is CASSYSNGPLGTQYF. CDR3 nucleotides: TGTGCCAGCAGTTACTCGAATGGCCCCCTGGGGACCCAGTACTTC.

The gene calls are TRBV7-2 and TRBJ1-3, with D unclear. V was shortened by 5 bases and J by 2 bases, with 13 bases between the two germline ends. The CDR3 consists of 15 residues. Looked up from germline, CDR1 is SGHTA and CDR2 is FQGNSA. CDR3 nucleotides: TGTGCCAGCAGCCCGGACTGGGGAGCTGGAAACACCATATATTTT. Protein sequence: CASSPDWGAGNTIYF.

V usage is TRBV6-5 and J usage is TRBJ2-7; 7 bases line up with TRBD1. The CDR3 is made up of 13 amino acids. Germline V CDR1 and CDR2: MNHEY, SVGAGI. V trimming: 7 bases; J trimming: 2 bases; junction bases outside the gene matches: 5. CDR3 coding DNA: TGTGCCAGCACCAGGGGGAGAACCTACGAGCAGTACTTC. Protein product: CASTRGRTYEQYF.